This TCR beta chain was captured in a study of blood T cell repertoires in COVID-19. Study-wide background: Researchers got acute and convalescent COVID-19 samples from the United States, Italy and Spain. PBMCs, B-cell-depleted T cells, or T cells were the source of the cDNA or gDNA that made up the material.

With 4 bases removed from V and 1 base from J, the gap between germline ends came to 12 bases. The CDR3 is 15 amino acids. CDR1 is SGHRS, CDR2 YFSETQ, per germline. Seattle enrolled patients during active infection and tracked them longitudinally. In the original processing: Reference gene primer amplification in the assay estimated nucleated cell counts. The assay was immunoSEQ multiplex PCR, and TCRdb's table has in-frame clones only and misses some. The V and J calls and clone size were taken over from that table, and D and trimming were inferred from the DNA. The sample lists 160,000 or so clones, 80% to 90% occurring once.

The receptor was derived from a woman aged 70-85 years with COVID-19, enrolled during active disease. Sequences were obtained from peripheral blood. The chain is built from TRBV5-1 and TRBJ1-3; TRBD1 is a possible D gene (5 bases). CDR3 loop: CASSLGGTSGNTIYF. CDR3 DNA sequence: TGCGCCAGCAGCCTTGGGGGGACGTCTGGAAACACCATATATTTT.